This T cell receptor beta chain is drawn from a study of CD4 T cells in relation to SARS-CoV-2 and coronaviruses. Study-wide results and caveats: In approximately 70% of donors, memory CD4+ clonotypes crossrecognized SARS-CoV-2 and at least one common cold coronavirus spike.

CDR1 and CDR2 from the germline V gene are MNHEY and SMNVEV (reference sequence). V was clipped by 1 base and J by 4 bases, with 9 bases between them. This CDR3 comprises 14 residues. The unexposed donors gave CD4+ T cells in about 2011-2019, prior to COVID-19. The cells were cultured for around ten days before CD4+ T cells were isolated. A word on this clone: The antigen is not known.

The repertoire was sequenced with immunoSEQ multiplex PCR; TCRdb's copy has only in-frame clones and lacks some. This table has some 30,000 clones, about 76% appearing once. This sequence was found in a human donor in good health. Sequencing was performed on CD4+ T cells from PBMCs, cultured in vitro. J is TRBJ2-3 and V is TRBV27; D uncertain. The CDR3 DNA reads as TGTGCCAGCAGTTTATTGGGATCGGCAGATACGCAGTATTTT. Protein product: CASSLLGSADTQYF.